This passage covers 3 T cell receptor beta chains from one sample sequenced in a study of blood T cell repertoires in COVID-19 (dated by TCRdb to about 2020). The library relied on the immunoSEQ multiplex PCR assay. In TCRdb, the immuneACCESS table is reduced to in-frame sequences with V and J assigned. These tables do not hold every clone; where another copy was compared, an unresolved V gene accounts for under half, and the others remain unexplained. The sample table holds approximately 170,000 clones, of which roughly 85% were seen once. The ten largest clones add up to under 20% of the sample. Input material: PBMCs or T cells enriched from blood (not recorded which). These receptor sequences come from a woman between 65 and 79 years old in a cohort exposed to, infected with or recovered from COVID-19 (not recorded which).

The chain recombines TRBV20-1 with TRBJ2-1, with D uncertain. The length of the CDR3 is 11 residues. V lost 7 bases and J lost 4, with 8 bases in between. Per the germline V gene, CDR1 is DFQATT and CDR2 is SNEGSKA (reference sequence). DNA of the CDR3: TGCAGTGTCCTCGGGTACAATGAGCAGTTCTTC. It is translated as CSVLGYNEQFF.

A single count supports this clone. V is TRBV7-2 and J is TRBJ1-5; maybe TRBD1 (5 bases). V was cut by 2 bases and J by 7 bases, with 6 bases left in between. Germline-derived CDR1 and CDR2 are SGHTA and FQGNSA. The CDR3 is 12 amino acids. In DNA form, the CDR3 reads TGTGCCAGCAGCTTACCAGGGCAGCCCCAGCATTTT. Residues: CASSLPGQPQHF.

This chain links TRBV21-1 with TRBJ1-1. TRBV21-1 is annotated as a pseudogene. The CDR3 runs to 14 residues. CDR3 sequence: CASWGGDLNTEAFF. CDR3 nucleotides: TGTGCCAGTTGGGGCGGGGATTTGAACACTGAAGCTTTCTTT.